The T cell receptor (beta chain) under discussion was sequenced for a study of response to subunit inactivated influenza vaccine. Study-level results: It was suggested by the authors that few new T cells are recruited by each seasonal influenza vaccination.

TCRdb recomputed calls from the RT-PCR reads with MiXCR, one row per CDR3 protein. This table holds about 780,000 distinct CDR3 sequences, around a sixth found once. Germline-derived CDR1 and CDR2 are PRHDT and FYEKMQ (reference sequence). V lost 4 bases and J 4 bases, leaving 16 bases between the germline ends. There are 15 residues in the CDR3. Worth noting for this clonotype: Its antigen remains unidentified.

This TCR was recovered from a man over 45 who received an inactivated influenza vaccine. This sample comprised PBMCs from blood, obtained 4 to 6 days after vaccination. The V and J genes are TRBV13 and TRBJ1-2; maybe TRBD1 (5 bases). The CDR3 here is CASSSGGRIGYGYTF. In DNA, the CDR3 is TGTGCCAGCAGCTCCGGGGGGAGGATAGGCTATGGCTACACCTTC.